The 9 T cell receptor beta chains below all came from one sample that was sequenced in a study of molecular identifiers for immune sequencing clone quantification. Via MiXCR, TCRdb re-called the PCR reads, giving one row per CDR3 protein. The sample yields around 94,000 distinct CDR3 sequences, 35% seen once. The sample consisted of naive CD8+ T cells from blood, with Jurkat cell RNA spiked in. Subset denoted: FACS-sorted CD8+CD4-CCR7+CD45RA+ naive T cells. These receptors were taken from a human donor in good health. Some libraries in this study had Jurkat cell RNA spiked in.

V gene TRBV29-1 combines with J gene TRBJ2-3; tentatively, D is TRBD1 or TRBD2 (6 bases each). V was trimmed by 3 bases and J by 0 bases, leaving 19 bases between them. From germline, CDR1 is SQVTM and CDR2 ANQGSEA. This CDR3 comprises 17 residues. The CDR3 DNA sequence: TGCAGCGTTGAGGGGGGTAACAGGGACCTGAGCACAGATACGCAGTATTTT. Translating it yields CSVEGGNRDLSTDTQYF.

The sample holds a few counts of this clonotype. The genes are TRBV6-1 and TRBJ1-4; TRBD1 might be the D (6 bases). Trimming took off 5 bases at V and 6 bases at J, with 22 bases between the two ends. Germline values: CDR1 MNHNS, CDR2 SASEGT. The CDR3 is 17 residues long. Here the CDR3 DNA reads TGTGCCAGCAGTCTCTTCGGCAGGGGCACTCTTGATGAAAAACTGTTTTTT. Encoded protein: CASSLFGRGTLDEKLFF.

Comments on this clonotype: A much larger clone sits a single nucleotide away, making a read error possible. The CDR3 is CASSARIPSSTDTQYF. The CDR3 coding sequence is TGTGCCAGCAGTGCCCGGATTCCCTCTAGCACAGATACGCAGTATTTT. The genes are TRBV28 and TRBJ2-3; D uncertain. CDR1 and CDR2 from the germline V gene are MDHEN and SYDVKM. This CDR3 region has 16 residues. V was pared by 5 bases and J by 0 bases, with 15 bases between.

This clonotype has only a few counts. The chain employs TRBV28 and TRBJ1-5; perhaps TRBD1 as D (6 bases). The CDR3 spans 14 residues. The germline V and J ends were trimmed by 8 bases and 2 bases, with 13 bases remaining between them. Germline V CDR1 and CDR2: MDHEN, SYDVKM. The CDR3 nucleotides are TGTGCCAGCGACCCGGCAGGGGGCAATCAGCCCCAGCATTTT. This gives the protein CASDPAGGNQPQHF. The whole variable domain, filled in from reference TRBV28 and TRBJ1-5, reads DVKVTQSSRYLVKRTGEKVFLECVQDMDHENMFWYRQDPGLGLRLIYFSYDVKMKEKGDIPEGYSVSREKKERFSLILESASTNQTSMYLCASDPAGGNQPQHFGDGTRLSIL.

A single count supports this clonotype. Germline and junction disagree at one end, which may indicate a read error. For the CDR3, the DNA is TGTGCCTGCAGCTTAGTGGGGGAAGAGACCCAGTACTTC. Translation: CACSLVGEETQYF. The chain links TRBV7-2 to TRBJ2-5; D tentatively reads TRBD1 or TRBD2 (5 bases each). The V gene's germline CDR1 is SGHTA and CDR2 FQGNSA. The CDR3 spans 13 residues.

This clonotype was seen ten or more times. V usage is TRBV7-9 and J usage is TRBJ2-5; the D is unclear. This CDR3 contains 15 residues. With 5 bases removed from V and 0 bases from J, the gap between germline ends came to 13 bases. Germline V gene lookup returns CDR1 SEHNR and CDR2 FQNEAQ (reference sequence). CDR3 coding DNA: TGTGCCAGCAGCCAGCCCTCCTCGTACCAAGAGACCCAGTACTTC. This encodes CASSQPSSYQETQYF.

This clonotype was recorded many times. The chain is built from TRBV29-1 and TRBJ2-5; D remains unclear. Germline V CDR1 and CDR2: SQVTM, ANQGSEA. V gave up 6 bases and J gave up 0 bases, with 8 bases separating them. The CDR3 runs 12 residues. CDR3: CSVEADQETQYF. The CDR3 bases are TGCAGCGTAGAGGCGGACCAAGAGACCCAGTACTTC.

The chain recombines TRBV6-6 with TRBJ2-7; a possible D gene is TRBD1 (5 bases). The V and J ends lost 5 bases and 4 bases respectively, with 9 bases between them. The CDR3 sequence is 12 residues long. Germline assignment: CDR1 MNHNY and CDR2 SVGAGI (reference sequence). The CDR3 reads CASSTYRYEQYF. CDR3 DNA: TGTGCCAGCAGTACCTACAGGTACGAGCAGTACTTC.

This clonotype has ten or more counts. The rearrangement joins TRBV28 to TRBJ2-3, with D unresolved. The V end lost 5 bases, the J end lost 2 bases, and 14 bases lay between the germline ends. The V gene's germline CDR1 is MDHEN and CDR2 SYDVKM. The CDR3 is 15 amino acids. CDR3 protein: CASSPLGSDTDTQYF. CDR3 nucleotide sequence: TGTGCCAGCAGTCCGCTCGGGTCAGACACAGATACGCAGTATTTT. The entire variable domain, with the rest obtained from reference TRBV28 and TRBJ2-3, is as follows: DVKVTQSSRYLVKRTGEKVFLECVQDMDHENMFWYRQDPGLGLRLIYFSYDVKMKEKGDIPEGYSVSREKKERFSLILESASTNQTSMYLCASSPLGSDTDTQYFGPGTRLTVL.